One sample yielded the 13 T cell receptor beta chains listed below, sequenced in a study of blood T cell repertoires in COVID-19. Produced via immunoSEQ multiplex PCR; TCRdb's table is partial and in-frame only. The sample records approximately 80,000 clones, about 91% being singletons. The sequenced sample was peripheral blood. These TCRs come from a woman aged 80 or over with acute or convalescent COVID-19.

This clone appeared a few times. No DNA is shown, since the ends of the CDR3 on it are uncertain; the CDR3 is the one TCRdb lists. This sequence joins TRBV27 and TRBJ1-2. From its first to its last residue, the CDR3 has 12 amino acids. Germline values: CDR1 MNHEY, CDR2 SMNVEV (reference sequence). The CDR3 loop reads CASSSSGFGYTF.

The chain combines TRBV19 with TRBJ2-1; 12 positions agree with TRBD2. The germline V gene has CDR1 LNHDA and CDR2 SQIVND (reference sequence). The CDR3 length is 16 residues. V lost 4 bases to trimming and J lost 4 bases; unmatched junction nucleotides: 5. CDR3 amino acids: CASSTLAGGIYNEQFF. Written as DNA, the CDR3 is TGTGCCAGTAGTACTCTAGCGGGAGGGATTTACAATGAGCAGTTCTTC.

This clone turned up a few times. V and J are TRBV9 and TRBJ1-3, with 7 bases matching TRBD1. The CDR3 consists of 15 residues. The germline V gene has CDR1 SGDLS and CDR2 YYNGEE. Losses at the gene ends were 3 bases for V and 2 bases for J; bases not matched to a gene: 5. For the CDR3, the DNA is TGTGCCAGCAGCGAGGGGACAGTAGCTGGAAACACCATATATTTT. Its protein product is CASSEGTVAGNTIYF.

The chain uses TRBV29-1 and TRBJ2-1; possibly TRBD2 for D (5 bases). The CDR3 length is 11 residues. In germline, CDR1 is SQVTM, CDR2 ANQGSEA. The germline V and J ends were trimmed by 7 bases and 8 bases, with 12 bases remaining between them. The CDR3 DNA is TGCAGCGCGGAGGTTCGGGATGAGCAGTTCTTC. Translating gives CSAEVRDEQFF.

The gene calls are TRBV25-1 and TRBJ2-7; 7 bases map to TRBD1. Germline V lookup: CDR1 MGHDK, CDR2 SYGVNS. Germline trimming cut 2 bases from V and 3 bases from J; bases unmatched to any gene: 13. This CDR3 is 17 amino acids long. CDR3 nucleotide sequence: TGTGCCAGCAGTGAAAATCAGTTGGGGACAGCGCACTACGAGCAGTACTTC. Translation gives CASSENQLGTAHYEQYF.

The V gene is TRBV11-2, the J gene TRBJ1-1, with D tentatively TRBD1 (6 bases). V lost 4 bases, J lost 3 bases, and 15 bases lay in between. The germline CDR1 and CDR2 sequences are SGHAT and FQNNGV. This CDR3 region has 15 residues. Here the CDR3 reads CASSSYRGGHTEAFF. The CDR3 nucleotides read TGTGCCAGCAGCTCGTACCGGGGGGGGCACACTGAAGCTTTCTTT.

The chain combines TRBV10-3 with TRBJ2-1; TRBD2 matches at 7 bases. The CDR3 has 16 amino acids. The germline V gene encodes CDR1 ENHRY and CDR2 SYGVKD. V shed 3 bases and J 2 bases; nucleotides not matched to a gene: 7. CDR3 loop: CAISDGLAATYNEQFF. DNA for the CDR3: TGTGCCATCAGTGACGGGCTAGCGGCTACCTACAATGAGCAGTTCTTC.

V is TRBV20-1 and J is TRBJ2-5; tentative D call: TRBD2 (5 bases). The CDR3 totals 11 residues. The V end was cut by 4 bases, the J end by 3 bases, with 6 bases between. CDR1 is DFQATT, CDR2 SNEGSKA, per germline (reference sequence). In DNA form, the CDR3 reads TGCAGTGCTACGCGGGAAGAGACCCAGTACTTC. Its translation is CSATREETQYF.

The chain links TRBV2 to TRBJ1-2, with 8 bases aligning to TRBD1. Germline V gives CDR1 SNHLY, CDR2 FYNNEI. The CDR3 has 15 amino acids. Germline trimming cut 2 bases from V and 5 bases from J; bases unmatched to any gene: 7. This CDR3 reads CASSEPGQAAYGYTF. The CDR3 DNA follows: TGTGCCAGCAGTGAACCGGGACAGGCAGCATATGGCTACACCTTC.

The V and J genes are TRBV11-2 and TRBJ1-1; 10 bases line up with TRBD1. The V gene's germline CDR1 is SGHAT and CDR2 FQNNGV. V lost 5 bases, J lost 4 bases, and 7 bases stayed unmatched. The CDR3 covers 15 residues. The CDR3 DNA reads TGTGCCAGCAGCCTGAGACAGGGGGCTTTCACTGAAGCTTTCTTT. Translation gives CASSLRQGAFTEAFF. The variable domain in full, completed from reference TRBV11-2 and TRBJ1-1, reads EAGVAQSPRYKIIEKRQSVAFWCNPISGHATLYWYQQILGQGPKLLIQFQNNGVVDDSQLPKDRFSAERLKGVDSTLKIQPAKLEDSAVYLCASSLRQGAFTEAFFGQGTRLTVV.

The genes are TRBV19 and TRBJ2-2; tentative D call: TRBD2 (5 bases). Germline-derived CDR1 and CDR2 are LNHDA and SQIVND (reference sequence). The CDR3 is made up of 13 amino acids. V was shortened by 4 bases and J by 8 bases, with 11 bases between the two germline ends. CDR3 sequence: CASSKGAQGELFF. CDR3 nucleotides: TGTGCCAGTAGTAAGGGAGCCCAAGGGGAGCTGTTTTTT.

The chain links TRBV3-1 (or the pseudogene TRBV3-2) to TRBJ2-1, with D uncertain. The V gene's germline CDR1 is LGHDT and CDR2 YNNKEL (reference sequence). Between the trimmed V and J ends, which lost 4 bases and 0 bases, there was a span of 16 bases. The CDR3 has 17 residues. CDR3 coding DNA: TGTGCCAGCAGCCCCCGGAGATGGTACGGCTCCTACAATGAGCAGTTCTTC. Amino acid sequence: CASSPRRWYGSYNEQFF.

This clone occurred once. V usage is TRBV28 and J usage is TRBJ1-3; unclear D gene. Per germline, CDR1 MDHEN and CDR2 SYDVKM. This CDR3 has 19 amino acids. V lost 2 bases and J 0 bases, leaving 20 bases between the germline ends. In DNA, the CDR3 is TGTGCCAGCAGTTTAAGCCCAGGTATACCAGGCCTCTCTGGAAACACCATATATTTT. Protein product: CASSLSPGIPGLSGNTIYF.